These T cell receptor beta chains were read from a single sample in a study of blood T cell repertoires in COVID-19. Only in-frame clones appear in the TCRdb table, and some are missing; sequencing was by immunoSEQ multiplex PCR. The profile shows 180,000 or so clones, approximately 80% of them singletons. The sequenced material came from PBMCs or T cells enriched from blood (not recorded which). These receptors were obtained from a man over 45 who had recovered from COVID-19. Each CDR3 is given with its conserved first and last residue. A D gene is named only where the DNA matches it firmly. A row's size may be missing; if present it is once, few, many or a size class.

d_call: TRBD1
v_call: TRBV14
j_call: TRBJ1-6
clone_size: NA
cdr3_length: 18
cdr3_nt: TGTGCCAGCAGCCAAGAAGTTCAGACAGGGCCCTATAATTCACCCCTCCACTTT
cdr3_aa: CASSQEVQTGPYNSPLHF

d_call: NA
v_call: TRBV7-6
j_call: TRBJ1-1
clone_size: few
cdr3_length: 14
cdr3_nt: TGTGCCAGCAGCTTAGGGGGCTTGAACACTGAAGCTTTCTTT
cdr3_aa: CASSLGGLNTEAFF

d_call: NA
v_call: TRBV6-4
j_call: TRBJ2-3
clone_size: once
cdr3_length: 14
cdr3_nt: TGTGCCAGCAATGATGGGCCTAACACAGATACGCAGTATTTT
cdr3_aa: CASNDGPNTDTQYF

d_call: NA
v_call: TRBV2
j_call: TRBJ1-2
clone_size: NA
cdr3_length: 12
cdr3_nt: TGTGCCAGCAGTGAAAGTAGCTATGGCTACACCTTC
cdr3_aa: CASSESSYGYTF

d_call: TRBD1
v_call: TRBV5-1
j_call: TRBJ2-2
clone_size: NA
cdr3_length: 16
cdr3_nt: TGCGCCAGCAGCTTGGCCGGGACAGGGAACACCGGGGAGCTGTTTTTT
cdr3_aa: CASSLAGTGNTGELFF

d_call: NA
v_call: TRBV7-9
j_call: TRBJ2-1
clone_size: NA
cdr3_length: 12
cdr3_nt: TGTGCCAGCAGCTTTCGCGGGGATGAGCAGTTCTTC
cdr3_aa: CASSFRGDEQFF

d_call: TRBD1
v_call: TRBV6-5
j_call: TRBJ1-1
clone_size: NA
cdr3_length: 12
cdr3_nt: TGTGCCGTACAGGGGGGGAACACTGAAGCTTTCTTT
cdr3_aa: CAVQGGNTEAFF

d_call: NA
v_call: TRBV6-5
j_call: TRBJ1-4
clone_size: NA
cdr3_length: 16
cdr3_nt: TGTGCCAGCAGTTCCATTAATACAGGGCTTAATGAAAAACTGTTTTTT
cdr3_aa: CASSSINTGLNEKLFF

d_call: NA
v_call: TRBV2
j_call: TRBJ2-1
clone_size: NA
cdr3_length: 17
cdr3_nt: TGTGCCAGCAGTGAAGCTCCGGGATCTACACCTCTCAATGAGCAGTTCTTC
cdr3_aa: CASSEAPGSTPLNEQFF

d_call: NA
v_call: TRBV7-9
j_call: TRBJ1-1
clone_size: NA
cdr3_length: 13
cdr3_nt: TGTGCCAGCAGCTTAGCAGGGGCAGAATACGCTTTCTTT
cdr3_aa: CASSLAGAEYAFF

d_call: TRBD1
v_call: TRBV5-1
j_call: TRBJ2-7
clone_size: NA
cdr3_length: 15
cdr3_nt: TGCGCCAGCAGCTTGGGGCAGGGGGTTTTCTACGAGCAGTACTTC
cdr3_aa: CASSLGQGVFYEQYF

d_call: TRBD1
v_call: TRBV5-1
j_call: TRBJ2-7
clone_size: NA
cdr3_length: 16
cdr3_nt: TGCGCCAGCAGCCCCCGACTCGGGCAGGGGGCCTACGAGCAGTACTTC
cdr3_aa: CASSPRLGQGAYEQYF

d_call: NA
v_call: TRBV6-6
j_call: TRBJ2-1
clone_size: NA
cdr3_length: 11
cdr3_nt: TGTGCCAGCAGTTACGGTCGGGAGCAGTTCTTC
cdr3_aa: CASSYGREQFF

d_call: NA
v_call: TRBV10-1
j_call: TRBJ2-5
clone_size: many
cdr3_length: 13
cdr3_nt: TGCGCCAGCAGTGAGTTGCGGGGAGGGACCCAGTACTTC
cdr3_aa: CASSELRGGTQYF

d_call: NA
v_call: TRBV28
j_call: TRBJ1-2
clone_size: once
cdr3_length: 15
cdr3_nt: TGTGCCAGCAGTTTAGGGTCAGGGAGGAACTATGGCTACACCTTC
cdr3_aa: CASSLGSGRNYGYTF

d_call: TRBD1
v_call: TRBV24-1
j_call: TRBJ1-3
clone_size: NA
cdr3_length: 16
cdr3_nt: TGTGCCACCAGTGACCGGGACAGGTCTTCGGGAAACACCATATATTTT
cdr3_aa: CATSDRDRSSGNTIYF

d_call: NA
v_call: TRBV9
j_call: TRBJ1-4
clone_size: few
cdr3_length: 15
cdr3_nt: TGTGCCAGCCTCGTTGACAGGACCCCTAATGAAAAACTGTTTTTT
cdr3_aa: CASLVDRTPNEKLFF

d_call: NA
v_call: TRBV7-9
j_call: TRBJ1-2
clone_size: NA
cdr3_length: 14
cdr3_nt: TGTGCCAGCACCAACAGCGGACCAAACTATGGCTACACCTTC
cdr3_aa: CASTNSGPNYGYTF

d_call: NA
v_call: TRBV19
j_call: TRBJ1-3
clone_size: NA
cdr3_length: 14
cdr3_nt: TGTGCCAGTTTAGACGGGAGCTCTGGAAACACCATATATTTT
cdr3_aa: CASLDGSSGNTIYF

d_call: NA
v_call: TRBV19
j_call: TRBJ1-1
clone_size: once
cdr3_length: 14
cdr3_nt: TGTGCCAGTAGTATACGAGGGATGGAGACTGAAGCTTTCTTT
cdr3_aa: CASSIRGMETEAFF

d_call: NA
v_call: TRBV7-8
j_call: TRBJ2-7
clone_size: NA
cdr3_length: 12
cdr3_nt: TGTGCCAGCAGCTTACCTAGATACGAGCAGTACTTC
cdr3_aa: CASSLPRYEQYF

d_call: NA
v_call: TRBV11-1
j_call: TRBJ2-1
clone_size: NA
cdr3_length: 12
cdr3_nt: TGTGCCAGCAGCTTTCATGACAGGGAGCAGTTCTTC
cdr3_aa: CASSFHDREQFF

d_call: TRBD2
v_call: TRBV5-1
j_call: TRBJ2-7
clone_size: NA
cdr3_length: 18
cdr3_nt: TGCGCCAGCAGCTTTAGACCTCCGGGGGAGGGAGGGCGCTACGAGCAGTACTTC
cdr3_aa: CASSFRPPGEGGRYEQYF

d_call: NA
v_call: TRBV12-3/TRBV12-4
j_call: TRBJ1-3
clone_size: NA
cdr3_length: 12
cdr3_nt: TGTGCCAGCAGCCGTCTTGGAAACACCATATATTTT
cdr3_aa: CASSRLGNTIYF

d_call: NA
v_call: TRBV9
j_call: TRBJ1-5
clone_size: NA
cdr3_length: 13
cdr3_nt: TGTGCCAGCAGCGTAGATCGGTATCAGCCCCAGCATTTT
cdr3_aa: CASSVDRYQPQHF

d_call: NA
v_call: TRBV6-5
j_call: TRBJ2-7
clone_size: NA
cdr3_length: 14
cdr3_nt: TGTGCCAGCAGTTACTCGCCAGGGGCGTACGAGCAGTACTTC
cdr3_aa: CASSYSPGAYEQYF

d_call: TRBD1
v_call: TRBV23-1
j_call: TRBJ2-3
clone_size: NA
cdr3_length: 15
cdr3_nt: TGCGCCAGCAGTTCTAAGGACAGGGATTACGATACGCAGTATTTT
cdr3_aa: CASSSKDRDYDTQYF

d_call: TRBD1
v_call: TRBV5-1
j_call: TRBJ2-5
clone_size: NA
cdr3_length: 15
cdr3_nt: TGCGCCAGCACCTTACTGGGACAGGGTCAAGAGACCCAGTACTTC
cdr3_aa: CASTLLGQGQETQYF

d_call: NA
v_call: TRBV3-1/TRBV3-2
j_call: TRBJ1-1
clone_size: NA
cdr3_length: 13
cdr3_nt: TGTGCCAGCAGCCAGTCTGAGAGAACTGAAGCTTTCTTT
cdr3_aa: CASSQSERTEAFF

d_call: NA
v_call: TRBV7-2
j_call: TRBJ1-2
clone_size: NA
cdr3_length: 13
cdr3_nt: TGTGCCAGCAGCTTAGGACAAGGCGATGGCTACACCTTC
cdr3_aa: CASSLGQGDGYTF

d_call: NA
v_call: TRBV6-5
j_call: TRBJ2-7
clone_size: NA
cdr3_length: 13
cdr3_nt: TGTGCCAGCAGATCCGGGACACCCCCCGAGCAGTACTTC
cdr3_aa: CASRSGTPPEQYF

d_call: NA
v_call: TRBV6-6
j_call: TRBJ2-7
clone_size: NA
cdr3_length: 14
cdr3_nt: TGTGCCAGCAGTTACAAAGCGGAGTCCTACGAGCAGTACTTC
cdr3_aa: CASSYKAESYEQYF

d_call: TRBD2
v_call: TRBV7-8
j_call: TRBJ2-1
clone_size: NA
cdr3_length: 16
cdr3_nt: TGTGCCAGCAGCCGAGGGGTGACTAGCGGGATGGGAGAGCAGTTCTTC
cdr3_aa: CASSRGVTSGMGEQFF

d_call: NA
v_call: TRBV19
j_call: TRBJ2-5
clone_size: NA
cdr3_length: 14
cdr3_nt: TGTGCCAGTAGTTCTCATGCAGGGCGAGAGACCCAGTACTTC
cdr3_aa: CASSSHAGRETQYF

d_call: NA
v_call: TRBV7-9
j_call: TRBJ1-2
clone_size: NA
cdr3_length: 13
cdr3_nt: TGTGCCAGCAGCTCTTTTATCGGGGGTGGCTACACCTTC
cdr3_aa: CASSSFIGGGYTF

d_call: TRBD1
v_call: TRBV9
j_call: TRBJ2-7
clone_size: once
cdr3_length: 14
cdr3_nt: TGTGCCAGCACCCGAGGGACAGGTTCCTACGAGCAGTACTTC
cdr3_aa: CASTRGTGSYEQYF

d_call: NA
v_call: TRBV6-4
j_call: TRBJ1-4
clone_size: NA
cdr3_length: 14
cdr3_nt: TGTGCCAGGGAGGTCAGGGGTTGTAGGGAAAAACTGTTTTTT
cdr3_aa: CAREVRGCREKLFF

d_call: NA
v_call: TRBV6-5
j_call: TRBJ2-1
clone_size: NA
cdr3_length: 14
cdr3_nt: TGTGCCAGCAGTTTCGCCGGGCGGGACAATGAGCAGTTCTTC
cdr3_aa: CASSFAGRDNEQFF

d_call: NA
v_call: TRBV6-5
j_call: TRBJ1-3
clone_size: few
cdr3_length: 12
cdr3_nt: TGTGCCAGCGCGGGGGAACGGACCTTCGAATATTTT
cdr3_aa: CASAGERTFEYF

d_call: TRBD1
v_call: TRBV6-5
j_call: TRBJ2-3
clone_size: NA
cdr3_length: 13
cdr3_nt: TGTGCCACCGGGACAGGGTCGGCAGATACGCAGTATTTT
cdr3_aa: CATGTGSADTQYF

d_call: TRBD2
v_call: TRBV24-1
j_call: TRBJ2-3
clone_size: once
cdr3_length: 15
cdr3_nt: TGTGCCACCAGTGATTTCCGGGGGAGGGCAGATACGCAGTATTTT
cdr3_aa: CATSDFRGRADTQYF

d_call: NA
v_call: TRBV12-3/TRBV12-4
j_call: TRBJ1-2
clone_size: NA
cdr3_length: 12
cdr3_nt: TGTGCCAGCAGTTTAGCGAAGATAAGCCTAGATTTC
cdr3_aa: CASSLAKISLDF

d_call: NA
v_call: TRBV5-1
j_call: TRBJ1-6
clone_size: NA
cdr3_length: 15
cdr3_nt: TGCGCCAGCAGCTTGGCATTTCGGGAGAATTCACCCCTCCACTTT
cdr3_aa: CASSLAFRENSPLHF

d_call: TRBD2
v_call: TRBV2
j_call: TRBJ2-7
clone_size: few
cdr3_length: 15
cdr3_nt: TGTGCCAGTGCCTCTGTAGTAGCGGGTTCCTACGAGCAGTACTTC
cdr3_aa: CASASVVAGSYEQYF

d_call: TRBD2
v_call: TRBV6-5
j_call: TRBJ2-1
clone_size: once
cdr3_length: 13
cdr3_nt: TGTGCCAGCCGACTAGCGGGAGGATGGGAGCAGTTCTTC
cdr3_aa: CASRLAGGWEQFF

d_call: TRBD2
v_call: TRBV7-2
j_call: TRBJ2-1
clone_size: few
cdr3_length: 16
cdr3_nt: TGTGCCAGCAGCTCACCAACTAGCGGGAGAGTGAATGAGCAGTTCTTC
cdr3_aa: CASSSPTSGRVNEQFF

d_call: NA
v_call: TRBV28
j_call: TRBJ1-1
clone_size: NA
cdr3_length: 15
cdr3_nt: TGTGCCAGCAGTGGCAGGGGACATGGGAACACTGAAGCTTTCTTT
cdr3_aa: CASSGRGHGNTEAFF

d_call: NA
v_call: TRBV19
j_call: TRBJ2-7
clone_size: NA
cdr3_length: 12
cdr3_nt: TGTGCCAGTAGTGGGAGTCCCTACGAGCAGTACTTC
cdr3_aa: CASSGSPYEQYF

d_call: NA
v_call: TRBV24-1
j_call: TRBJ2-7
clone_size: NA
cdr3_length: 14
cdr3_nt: TGTGCCACCAGTGTTACAGGCCAGGGAGGAAAGCAGTACTTC
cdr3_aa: CATSVTGQGGKQYF

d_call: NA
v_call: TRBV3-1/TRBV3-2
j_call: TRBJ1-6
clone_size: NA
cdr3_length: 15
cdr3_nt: TGTGCCAGCAGCCAAGCTACCGGGAGTAATTCACCCCTCCACTTT
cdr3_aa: CASSQATGSNSPLHF

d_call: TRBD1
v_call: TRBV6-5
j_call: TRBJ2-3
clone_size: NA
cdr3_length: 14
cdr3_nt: TGTGCCAGCAGGACAGGGTCTAGCACAGATACGCAGTATTTT
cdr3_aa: CASRTGSSTDTQYF

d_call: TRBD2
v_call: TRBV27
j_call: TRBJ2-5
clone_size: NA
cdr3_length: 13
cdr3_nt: TGTGCCAGCAGACTAGCGGAACAAGAGACCCAGTACTTC
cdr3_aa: CASRLAEQETQYF

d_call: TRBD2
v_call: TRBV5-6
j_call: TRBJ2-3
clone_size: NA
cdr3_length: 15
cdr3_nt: TGTGCCAGCAGCTTGACGCCCGGGGGGGCAGATACGCAGTATTTT
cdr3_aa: CASSLTPGGADTQYF

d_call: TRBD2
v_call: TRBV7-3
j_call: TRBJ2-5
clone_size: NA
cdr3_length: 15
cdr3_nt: TGTGCCAGCAGCCAGGGACTAGCGGCACAAGAGACCCAGTACTTC
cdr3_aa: CASSQGLAAQETQYF

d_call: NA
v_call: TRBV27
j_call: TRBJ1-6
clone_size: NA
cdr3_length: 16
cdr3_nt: TGTGCCAGCACCGTTTCTCCCCAGGGTAACAATTCACCCCTCCACTTT
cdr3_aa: CASTVSPQGNNSPLHF